The entry below gives a single TCR beta chain sequence along with its context. No antigen is known for it. These data are taken from a study of T cell responses to AZD1222 COVID-19 vaccine. Study at large: Doses given second, at about 4 or about 12 weeks, were pooled.

The protocol was immunoSEQ multiplex PCR, while the TCRdb copy is restricted to in-frame clones and leaves out a portion. The data show almost 80,000 clones, roughly nine tenths seen once. Study-level findings and limits: Close to half of spike-specific TCRs reportedly recognize unmutated variant regions. In a largely white British group with more females than males, clonal diversity was possibly underestimated. Researchers took repertoire samples only after the peak T cell response had come.

The sequencing used peripheral blood, collected on day 0 of AZD1222 vaccination. The receptor comes from an adult in good health.

The CDR3 nucleotides are TGTGCCAGCAGTCGGACAGGGGGATTTGGCTACACCTTC. This codes for CASSRTGGFGYTF. This chain connects TRBV6-5 to TRBJ1-2, with TRBD1 matching over 10 bases. The CDR3 has 13 residues. The V gene end was trimmed by 5 bases and the J gene end by 7 bases; junction bases not matched to a gene: 4. The germline V gene has CDR1 MNHEY and CDR2 SVGAGI.